The 4 T cell receptor beta chains below all came from one sample that was sequenced in a study of regulatory T cells in long-lasting Graves disease. Regarding time point: newly diagnosed GD, antithyroid drugs for less than 3 months. Extracted PBMC RNA gave rise to the TCR library. Through Arm-PCR of CDR3 regions and iRepertoire HTBI primers, TCR beta libraries were built. MiXCR was run by TCRdb on the multiplex PCR reads, yielding one entry per CDR3 protein. The top ten clones hold about 7.6% of a sample with about 400,000 distinct CDR3 sequences, approximately 16% of them seen once. This sample also appeared in a second study, on T cells in Graves' hyperthyroidism and ophthalmopathy.

Sample: peripheral blood mononuclear cells (PBMCs), taken at new diagnosis, from a patient treated with antithyroid drugs. These receptors came from a woman aged 40 to 50 with Graves disease.

This clonotype was counted between two and nine times. At one of its ends the junction is not consistent with the germline gene, which may arise from a read error. The rearrangement joins TRBV7-7 to TRBJ2-2; D is tentatively TRBD1 or TRBD2 (5 bases each). Germline values: CDR1 SSHAT, CDR2 FNYEAQ (reference sequence). CDR3 length equals 18 residues. CDR3 sequence: CASSLSGSGQGNTGELFF. The CDR3 DNA reads as TGTGCTAGCAGCTTATCCGGTTCGGGGCAGGGAAACACCGGGGAGCTGTTTTTT. The whole variable domain, filled in from reference TRBV7-7 and TRBJ2-2, reads GAGVSQSPRYKVTKRGQDVTLRCDPISSHATLYWYQQALGQGPEFLTYFNYEAQPDKSGLPSDRFSAERPEGSISTLTIQRTEQRDSAMYRCASSLSGSGQGNTGELFFGEGSRLTVL.

This clonotype was seen repeatedly, ten times or more. The chain employs TRBV6-1 and TRBJ2-7; D may be TRBD1 (6 bases). In germline, CDR1 is MNHNS, CDR2 SASEGT. Trimming took 0 bases from V and 4 from J, leaving 13 bases between them. This CDR3 spans 15 amino acids. The CDR3 DNA reads TGTGCCAGCAGTGAAGCTCGGGACACTCCGTACGAGCAGTACTTC. Translation: CASSEARDTPYEQYF.

A few counts support this clonotype. This rearrangement joins TRBV6-2 or TRBV6-3 to TRBJ2-5; 8 bases align to TRBD1. Germline V gene lookup returns CDR1 MNHEY and CDR2 SVGEGT. V lost 3 bases, J lost 4 bases, and 7 bases stayed unmatched. CDR3 size: 15 residues. CDR3 DNA: TGTGCCAGCAGTTATTCAGGGGGCTTAGGAGAGACCCAGTACTTC. It translates to CASSYSGGLGETQYF.

At least ten counts were recorded for this clonotype. The chain uses TRBV30 and TRBJ2-1; possibly TRBD2 for D (5 bases). CDR3 length equals 11 residues. Per germline, CDR1 GTSNPN and CDR2 SVGIG (reference sequence). Trimming removed 0 bases at V and 13 bases at J, with 10 bases between. The CDR3 DNA reads TGTGCCTGGAGTGTAGAACTAGTACAGTTCTTC. Its protein is CAWSVELVQFF.